These T cell receptor beta chains were read from a single sample in a study of cytomegalovirus exposure and HLA in healthy donors. Generated by immunoSEQ multiplex PCR, the TCRdb table keeps only in-frame clones and is missing some. The sample carries approximately 100,000 clones, 80% to 95% recorded once. Sequencing used PBMCs. Every receptor here comes from a woman in her thirties in good health and CMV-seropositive. Each CDR3 is given with its conserved first and last residue. The order of the fields is V gene, J gene, CDR3 protein.

v_call: TRBV7-9
j_call: TRBJ1-1
cdr3_aa: CASSLVQMNTEAFF

v_call: TRBV27
j_call: TRBJ2-1
cdr3_aa: CASSSTPYAMSYNEQFF

v_call: TRBV2
j_call: TRBJ1-2
cdr3_aa: CASRTDRGDGYTF

v_call: TRBV11-2
j_call: TRBJ2-1
cdr3_aa: CASTDTGTSGRTYNEQFF

v_call: TRBV7-2
j_call: TRBJ2-1
cdr3_aa: CASSNSGGLQGEQFF

v_call: TRBV7-6
j_call: TRBJ2-7
cdr3_aa: CASSLNRGLGEQYF

v_call: TRBV4-3
j_call: TRBJ1-5
cdr3_aa: CASSQDGGGNQPQHF

v_call: TRBV5-6
j_call: TRBJ1-3
cdr3_aa: CASSLEGDSGNTIYF

v_call: TRBV6-5
j_call: TRBJ2-7
cdr3_aa: CASSYSILQIYEQYF

v_call: TRBV19
j_call: TRBJ2-7
cdr3_aa: CATKTSGFPYEQYF

v_call: TRBV28
j_call: TRBJ2-1
cdr3_aa: CASSLWGRGRINEQFF

v_call: TRBV7-2
j_call: TRBJ2-5
cdr3_aa: CASSTRQGLETQYF

v_call: TRBV30
j_call: TRBJ1-1
cdr3_aa: CAWSVPRANTEAFF

v_call: TRBV10-3
j_call: TRBJ1-2
cdr3_aa: CATYDRADNYGYTF

v_call: TRBV10-3
j_call: TRBJ2-7
cdr3_aa: CAISEGGVGYEQYF

v_call: TRBV27
j_call: TRBJ2-7
cdr3_aa: CASSFLGQARDEQYF

v_call: TRBV6-5
j_call: TRBJ2-7
cdr3_aa: CASRKPGLPWEQYF

v_call: TRBV4-2
j_call: TRBJ2-3
cdr3_aa: CASRLFLAGVTDTQYF

v_call: TRBV11-3
j_call: TRBJ2-1
cdr3_aa: CASSLDASGVGREQFF

v_call: TRBV7-9
j_call: TRBJ2-2
cdr3_aa: CASSLAVTPNTGELFF

v_call: TRBV29-1
j_call: TRBJ1-1
cdr3_aa: CSASSRGVGTEAFF

v_call: TRBV18
j_call: TRBJ2-7
cdr3_aa: CASSRIDYAYEQYF

v_call: TRBV4-3
j_call: TRBJ1-3
cdr3_aa: CASSRQSTSGNTIYF

v_call: TRBV28
j_call: TRBJ1-4
cdr3_aa: CATTSRVNEKLFF

v_call: TRBV2
j_call: TRBJ2-1
cdr3_aa: CASSAPGGLGDNEQFF

v_call: TRBV10-1
j_call: TRBJ2-7
cdr3_aa: CASGPPTYEQYF

v_call: TRBV10-3
j_call: TRBJ2-7
cdr3_aa: CASGSRTYEQYF

v_call: TRBV9
j_call: TRBJ2-6
cdr3_aa: CASSVAGAGANVLTF

v_call: TRBV5-1
j_call: TRBJ1-1
cdr3_aa: CASSWGGPSRAEAFF

v_call: TRBV7-2
j_call: TRBJ2-5
cdr3_aa: CASSLDWAGRETQYF

v_call: TRBV7-9
j_call: TRBJ2-1
cdr3_aa: CASSSERESSYNEQFF

v_call: TRBV9
j_call: TRBJ2-1
cdr3_aa: CASSPTLALPDNEQFF

v_call: TRBV29-1
j_call: TRBJ1-1
cdr3_aa: CSASYRLINTEAFF

v_call: TRBV28
j_call: TRBJ1-2
cdr3_aa: CASRQTGVYGYTF

v_call: TRBV6-5
j_call: TRBJ2-1
cdr3_aa: CASSYRTSGRSNEQFF

v_call: TRBV2
j_call: TRBJ2-5
cdr3_aa: CASTWGQLAGVSETQYF

v_call: TRBV28
j_call: TRBJ2-3
cdr3_aa: CASSLFRASGRLRTDTQYF

v_call: TRBV10-2
j_call: TRBJ1-1
cdr3_aa: CASSELTGVSTEAFF

v_call: TRBV19
j_call: TRBJ1-1
cdr3_aa: CATIDRANTEAFF

v_call: TRBV6-1
j_call: TRBJ2-7
cdr3_aa: CASSAQGAHYEQYF

v_call: TRBV5-1
j_call: TRBJ1-1
cdr3_aa: CASSQPQGSVSTEAFF

v_call: TRBV11-2
j_call: TRBJ2-1
cdr3_aa: CASSLEGLAGTSPFF

v_call: TRBV27
j_call: TRBJ2-1
cdr3_aa: CASSPLLTSGDNEQFF

v_call: TRBV27
j_call: TRBJ2-3
cdr3_aa: CASSFRGDTQYF

v_call: TRBV4-3
j_call: TRBJ1-1
cdr3_aa: CASSQDPYTEAFF

v_call: TRBV5-8
j_call: TRBJ2-2
cdr3_aa: CASSLRDRGFGELFF

v_call: TRBV7-2
j_call: TRBJ2-3
cdr3_aa: CASSRAGLSTDTQYF

v_call: TRBV29-1
j_call: TRBJ1-1
cdr3_aa: CSARTGGMNTEAFF

v_call: TRBV25-1
j_call: TRBJ1-4
cdr3_aa: CASSERGQGNEKLFF

v_call: TRBV6-5
j_call: TRBJ2-3
cdr3_aa: CASGPSGHTDTQYF

v_call: TRBV15
j_call: TRBJ1-5
cdr3_aa: CATSRGGASQPQHF

v_call: TRBV6-1
j_call: TRBJ2-4
cdr3_aa: CASRSRVVKNIQYF

v_call: TRBV7-9
j_call: TRBJ2-3
cdr3_aa: CASSGAAGTDTQYF

v_call: TRBV7-9
j_call: TRBJ1-4
cdr3_aa: CASSATWDSQEKLFF